Shown below are 25 T cell receptor beta chains from a single sample sequenced in a study of identical twins. Each CDR3 protein gets one entry after TCRdb re-called the 5' RACE reads with MiXCR. This table holds around 450,000 distinct CDR3 sequences, 12% to 15% found once. These data also formed part of another study, on yellow fever vaccine responses in identical twins.

Sequenced sample: CD4+ T cells sorted from blood. The receptors here all came from a woman under 30 in good health.

The chain recombines TRBV12-5 with TRBJ2-2; D ambiguous. V was pared by 2 bases and J by 5 bases, with 3 bases between. This CDR3 comprises 12 residues. The germline gives CDR1 LGHNT, CDR2 FRNRAP. The CDR3 spells CASGLTTGELFF. In nucleotides, the CDR3 is TGTGCTAGTGGTTTGACAACCGGGGAGCTGTTTTTT.

The V and J genes are TRBV29-1 and TRBJ2-1; D unresolved. Germline CDR1 and CDR2: SQVTM and ANQGSEA. This CDR3 has 13 residues. The germline V and J ends were trimmed by 4 bases and 4 bases, with 11 bases remaining between them. CDR3 in amino acids: CSVVADQYNEQFF. The CDR3, as DNA: TGCAGCGTTGTAGCAGATCAATACAATGAGCAGTTCTTC.

This clonotype came up a few times. This chain connects TRBV7-9 to TRBJ2-7, with D possibly matching TRBD1 (5 bases). CDR3 length: 13 residues. V was pared by 3 bases and J by 5 bases, with 11 bases between. The germline CDR1 and CDR2 sequences are SEHNR and FQNEAQ (reference sequence). Written as DNA, the CDR3 is TGTGCCAGCAGCTTCAGGGTAAGGAACGAGCAGTACTTC. The encoded protein is CASSFRVRNEQYF.

The rearrangement links TRBV2 to TRBJ2-7; D perhaps matches TRBD2 (6 bases). From germline, CDR1 is SNHLY and CDR2 FYNNEI. Between the trimmed V and J ends, which lost 11 bases and 0 bases, there was a span of 17 bases. The CDR3 runs to 14 residues. Written as DNA, the CDR3 is TGTGCCGGTAAGGCGGCGGGATCCTCCTACGAGCAGTACTTC. This sequence encodes CAGKAAGSSYEQYF.

In this sample, this clonotype turned up a few times. CDR3 coding DNA: TGTGCCAGCAGTCCACTAGCGGGAGTCGCAGATACGCAGTATTTT. Amino acids: CASSPLAGVADTQYF. J is TRBJ2-3 and V is TRBV12-3 or TRBV12-4, with 11 bases fitting TRBD2. The CDR3 consists of 15 residues. J gave up 4 bases and V 5 bases, and 5 bases lay outside the gene matches.

The V call is TRBV25-1, the J call TRBJ2-1; 7 bases agree with TRBD1. Trimming cost V 1 base and J 4 bases; bases outside gene matches: 7. This CDR3 comprises 16 residues. The germline V gene encodes CDR1 MGHDK and CDR2 SYGVNS. CDR3 region: CASSELGGQNYNEQFF. The CDR3 region has the DNA TGTGCCAGCAGTGAATTAGGGGGACAGAATTACAATGAGCAGTTCTTC.

The genes are TRBV9 and TRBJ1-2, with 9 positions matching TRBD1. Germline V gives CDR1 SGDLS, CDR2 YYNGEE. The CDR3 is 19 residues long. The ends lost 0 bases at V and 0 bases at J; junction bases unmatched: 12. The CDR3 coding sequence is TGTGCCAGCAGCGTAGACGGGGGACAGGGTATTCGGTCTAACTATGGCTACACCTTC. Residues: CASSVDGGQGIRSNYGYTF. Full variable domain (missing parts from reference TRBV9 and TRBJ1-2): DSGVTQTPKHLITATGQRVTLRCSPRSGDLSVYWYQQSLDQGLQFLIQYYNGEERAKGNILERFSAQQFPDLHSELNLSSLELGDSALYFCASSVDGGQGIRSNYGYTFGSGTRLTVV.

J is TRBJ2-1 and V is TRBV7-8, with D possibly matching TRBD2 (6 bases). The V end was cut by 1 base, the J end by 9 bases, with 10 bases between. The CDR3 totals 13 residues. CDR1 and CDR2 (germline): SGHVS, FQNEAQ. In nucleotides, the CDR3 is TGTGCCAGCAGCTTAGGGGCTAGCGCTGAGCAGTTCTTC. This sequence encodes CASSLGASAEQFF. Combining the CDR3 with reference TRBV7-8 and TRBJ2-1 gives the whole variable domain GAGVSQSPRYKVAKRGQDVALRCDPISGHVSLFWYQQALGQGPEFLTYFQNEAQLDKSGLPSDRFFAERPEGSVSTLKIQRTQQEDSAVYLCASSLGASAEQFFGPGTRLTVL.

The chain recombines TRBV7-9 with TRBJ2-5; 9 bases align to TRBD1. Trimming cost V 6 bases and J 0 bases; bases outside gene matches: 8. This CDR3 comprises 16 residues. Germline V CDR1 and CDR2: SEHNR, FQNEAQ (reference sequence). CDR3: CASRPTGGNYQETQYF. The DNA for the CDR3 is TGTGCCAGCAGACCTACAGGGGGCAATTACCAAGAGACCCAGTACTTC.

This rearrangement joins TRBV5-6 to TRBJ2-1, with D perhaps matching TRBD2 (6 bases). CDR1 SGHDT and CDR2 YYEEEE come from the germline V gene. V lost 1 base to trimming and J lost 10 bases, with 12 bases between them. This CDR3 spans 13 amino acids. CDR3 nucleotide sequence: TGTGCCAGCAGCTTGCGACGGGGGAAAGAGCAGTTCTTC. Translated: CASSLRRGKEQFF.

A few counts support this clonotype. In DNA, the CDR3 is TGTGCCAGCAGCTTAGCGGGGGGACAGGGATCCTCCGAGCAGTTCTTC. Its translation: CASSLAGGQGSSEQFF. This sequence joins TRBV7-2 and TRBJ2-1; TRBD1 aligns across 9 bases. CDR3 length: 16 amino acids. Germline CDR1 is SGHTA and CDR2 is FQGNSA. J lost 10 bases, V lost 0 bases, and 10 bases had no gene match.

The chain combines TRBV10-2 with TRBJ2-1; perhaps TRBD2 as D (6 bases). The CDR3 is 15 amino acids. V was pared by 8 bases and J by 9 bases, with 23 bases between. The germline CDR1 and CDR2 sequences are WSHSY and SAAADI. The CDR3 sequence: CASSPGLRYRGEQFF. The CDR3, as DNA: TGCGCCAGCTCGCCGGGACTCCGATACCGGGGTGAGCAGTTCTTC.

The V and J genes are TRBV29-1 and TRBJ2-5; D is possibly TRBD2 (6 bases). The CDR3 contains 11 residues. From germline, CDR1 is SQVTM and CDR2 ANQGSEA. V lost 6 bases and J 5 bases, leaving 10 bases between the germline ends. The CDR3, as DNA: TGCAGCGTCGGTGGGGGGGAGACCCAGTACTTC. The encoded protein is CSVGGGETQYF.

This chain uses TRBV14 with TRBJ1-1; D is unclear. V was shortened by 2 bases and J by 5 bases, with 9 bases between the two germline ends. The CDR3 sequence is 13 residues long. CDR1 is SGHDN and CDR2 is FVKESK in the germline V gene. DNA for the CDR3: TGTGCCAGCAGCCAATGGTACGTTACTGAAGCTTTCTTT. Translation: CASSQWYVTEAFF.

The chain is built from TRBV30 and TRBJ2-7; tentatively, D is TRBD2 (5 bases). Germline loops: CDR1 GTSNPN, CDR2 SVGIG (reference sequence). V was trimmed by 0 bases and J by 5 bases, leaving 17 bases between them. The CDR3 is made up of 15 amino acids. The CDR3 nucleotides read TGTGCCTGGAGTGTACCAGCCAGGAGGTCTGACGAGCAGTACTTC. It codes for CAWSVPARRSDEQYF.

The V call is TRBV5-1, the J call TRBJ2-1; D remains ambiguous. Germline lookup yields CDR1 SGHRS and CDR2 YFSETQ. The CDR3 contains 18 residues. Trimming pared 0 bases from V and 3 bases from J, leaving 19 bases between. The CDR3 DNA is TGCGCCAGCAGCTTGGGGCGGTCGGCAGGCCCCTACTACAATGAGCAGTTCTTC. Translation: CASSLGRSAGPYYNEQFF.

The chain couples TRBV6-1 to TRBJ2-1; 9 bases map to TRBD2. Germline values: CDR1 MNHNS, CDR2 SASEGT. This CDR3 spans 14 amino acids. The trim removed 5 bases at V and 5 bases at J, leaving 4 bases unmatched. The CDR3 loop is CASSRGGVNNEQFF. As DNA, the CDR3 is TGTGCCAGCAGTCGCGGGGGGGTCAACAATGAGCAGTTCTTC.

Details on this clonotype: This may come from a read error, since a much larger clone is one base off. The chain combines TRBV12-3 or TRBV12-4 with TRBJ2-7; D not resolved. The CDR3 runs to 10 residues. The V and J ends lost 3 bases and 6 bases respectively, with 3 bases between them. Here the CDR3 reads CASSFFEQYF. DNA for the CDR3: TGTGCCAGCAGTTTCTTCGAGCAGTACTTC.

Only a few counts were recorded for this clonotype. The chain combines TRBV7-9 with TRBJ1-1, with 10 bases lining up with TRBD1. V dropped 5 bases and J dropped 9; count of bases not matched to a gene: 9. The germline CDR1 and CDR2 sequences are SEHNR and FQNEAQ (reference sequence). The CDR3 runs 14 residues. CDR3 residues: CASSPGQGSSQAFF. The CDR3 DNA reads TGTGCCAGCAGCCCGGGACAGGGGTCGTCCCAAGCTTTCTTT.

This clonotype was observed a few times. J is TRBJ2-1 and V is TRBV14, with TRBD2 identical over 13 bases. CDR3 length: 19 amino acids. Germline trimming cut 1 base from V and 3 bases from J; bases unmatched to any gene: 9. Germline V gene data show CDR1 as SGHDN and CDR2 as FVKESK. The CDR3 DNA follows: TGTGCCAGCAGCCAAGGGCGTGGGACTAGCGGGAAGATCTACAATGAGCAGTTCTTC. Translated, it gives CASSQGRGTSGKIYNEQFF. The variable domain in full, with the rest retrieved from reference TRBV14 and TRBJ2-1, is EAGVTQFPSHSVIEKGQTVTLRCDPISGHDNLYWYRRVMGKEIKFLLHFVKESKQDESGMPNNRFLAERTGGTYSTLKVQPAELEDSGVYFCASSQGRGTSGKIYNEQFFGPGTRLTVL.

The V gene is TRBV28, the J gene TRBJ1-6; TRBD1 aligns across 7 bases. Trimming cost V 6 bases and J 9 bases; bases outside gene matches: 5. There are 13 residues in the CDR3. Germline lookup yields CDR1 MDHEN and CDR2 SYDVKM. The CDR3 nucleotides read TGTGCCAGCAGAAGACAGGGTAGTTCACCCCTCCACTTT. Translation: CASRRQGSSPLHF.

This clonotype turned up a few times. The chain joins TRBV25-1 to TRBJ2-3; TRBD2 matches at 8 bases. The junction had 7 bases not matched to a gene; V was cut back by 10 bases and J by 1 base. This CDR3 spans 14 amino acids. The germline CDR1 and CDR2 sequences are MGHDK and SYGVNS. The CDR3 is CATRRGEGTDTQYF. CDR3 DNA: TGTGCCACCAGGCGGGGGGAGGGCACAGATACGCAGTATTTT.

The sample holds a few counts of this clonotype. The genes are TRBV18 and TRBJ2-1; a possible D gene is TRBD2 (6 bases). In germline, CDR1 is KGHSH, CDR2 LQKENI. The CDR3 sequence is 14 residues long. The ends were cut back, 3 bases at V and 4 bases at J, with 10 bases in the middle. CDR3 region: CASSPRGIYNEQFF. The CDR3 DNA reads TGTGCCAGCTCACCGCGCGGGATTTACAATGAGCAGTTCTTC.

DNA of the CDR3: TGCGCCAGCAGCCAAGCCGGGACAGGCCATCGGACCCAGTACTTC. As protein: CASSQAGTGHRTQYF. J is TRBJ2-5 and V is TRBV4-3; 8 bases agree with TRBD1. V lost 1 base, J lost 7 bases, and 8 bases stayed unmatched. CDR3 length equals 15 residues. CDR1 is LGHNA and CDR2 is YSLEER in the germline V gene.

A few counts support this clonotype. Here the CDR3 reads CASSLDRAGGYEQYF. Written as DNA, the CDR3 is TGCGCCAGCAGCTTGGATCGGGCCGGGGGGTACGAGCAGTACTTC. The rearrangement joins TRBV5-1 to TRBJ2-7; TRBD2 matches 7 bases. CDR3 length equals 15 residues. V shed 0 bases and J 4 bases; nucleotides not matched to a gene: 7. The germline gives CDR1 SGHRS, CDR2 YFSETQ.